This T cell receptor (beta chain) was identified during a study of blood T cell repertoires in COVID-19 (dated by TCRdb to 2018 to 2021). With regard to the full study: The collaborator samples originated in the United States, Italy and Spain and spanned the acute and convalescent phases of COVID-19. The prospective study material was composed of cDNA or gDNA derived from T cells, B-cell-depleted T cells, or PBMCs. Deeply sampled blood TCRbeta repertoires from subjects exposed to, actively infected with, or recovered from COVID-19 were included in the dataset. A freely available public database, intended as a resource for researchers studying the immune response to SARS-CoV-2, is where the repertoires were released. Samples were obtained from the ongoing ImmuneRACE study (first 160 participants) and from about 1,300 subjects provided by 6 global collaborators. Sample metadata almost always included a de-identified subject ID, COVID-19 status, age in years and sex. Where available, HLA class I and class II types were taken from metadata supplied by the sample provider and were not determined by assay-based typing. Points the paper makes about the study in general: The quantity of clinical and demographic metadata differed by source and by participant and was supplied without curation.

TCRbeta CDR3 regions were amplified from genomic DNA using the immunoSEQ Assay, a bias-controlled multiplex PCR. From the authors' description of their analysis: Within the assay, amplification of reference gene primers was used to estimate how many nucleated cells each sample contained. To quantify the absolute abundance of each unique TCRbeta CDR3 rearrangement, sequence reads were collapsed and filtered. Productive Simpson clonality was computed per sample as the square root of Simpson's diversity index over productive rearrangements. TCRdb retrieved this table from immuneACCESS and kept in-frame rearrangements only. Not all clones are present; in checked studies, unresolved V genes account for under half, and no reason is known for the remainder. The V and J calls and the clone size are those of that table, but D and trimming were determined from the DNA. Across this sample there are around 200,000 clones, with under 85% seen only once. The top ten constitute roughly 1.3% of the sample.

In Seattle, one collaborating source enrolled patients while the infection was active and tracked those patients longitudinally over the course of disease. The collaborating institutions used their own protocols to collect whole blood in K2EDTA tubes. For TCRbeta analysis, collaborators shipped samples in one of three forms: frozen whole blood, isolated PBMCs, or DNA extracted from either of those sample types. The CDR3 numbers 13 residues from cysteine through phenylalanine. CDR3 DNA is the only sequence kept; it has 39 bases, read in frame from the first base. The germline V gene (reference sequence) supplies CDR1 MNHEY and CDR2 SMNVEV. Trimmed from V: 5 bases; trimmed from J: 6 bases; junction bases lacking a gene match: 7. This clone appeared a few times. This clone's antigen is unknown. No base qualities exist here, and no much larger clone lies one base off it.

The sample consisted of peripheral blood. The chain is made from TRBV27 and TRBJ2-7, and 7 junction bases match TRBD2. The TCR was taken from a woman in her twenties or thirties with COVID-19, enrolled during active disease. The sequence in DNA is TGTGCCAGCAGTCTCTTGGGGGGGGGCGAGCAGTACTTC. This sequence encodes CASSLLGGGEQYF.